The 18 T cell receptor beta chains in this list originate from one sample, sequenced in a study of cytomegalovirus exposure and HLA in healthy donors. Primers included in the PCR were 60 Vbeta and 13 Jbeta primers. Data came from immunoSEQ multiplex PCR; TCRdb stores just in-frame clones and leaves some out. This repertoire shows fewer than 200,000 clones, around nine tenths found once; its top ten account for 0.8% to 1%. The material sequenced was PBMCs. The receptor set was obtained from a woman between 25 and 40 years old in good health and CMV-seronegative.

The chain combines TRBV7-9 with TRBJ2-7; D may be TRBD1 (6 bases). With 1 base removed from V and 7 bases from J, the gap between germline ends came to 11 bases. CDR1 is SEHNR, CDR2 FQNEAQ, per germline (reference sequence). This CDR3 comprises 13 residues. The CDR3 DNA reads TGTGCCAGCAGCTTAGGACAGGTGGCGGAGCAGTACTTC. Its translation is CASSLGQVAEQYF.

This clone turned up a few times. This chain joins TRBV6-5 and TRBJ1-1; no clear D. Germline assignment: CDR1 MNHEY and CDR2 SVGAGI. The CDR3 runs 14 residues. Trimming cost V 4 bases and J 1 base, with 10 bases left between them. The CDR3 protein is CASSFGVWNTEAFF. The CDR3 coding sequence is TGTGCCAGCAGTTTCGGGGTCTGGAACACTGAAGCTTTCTTT.

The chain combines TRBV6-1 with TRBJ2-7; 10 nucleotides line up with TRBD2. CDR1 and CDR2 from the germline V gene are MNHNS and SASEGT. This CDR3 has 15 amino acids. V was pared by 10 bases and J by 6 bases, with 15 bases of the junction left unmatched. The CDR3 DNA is TGTGCCACCTCGTCGGAGCTAGCGGGGGTGGGCGAGCAGTACTTC. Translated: CATSSELAGVGEQYF.

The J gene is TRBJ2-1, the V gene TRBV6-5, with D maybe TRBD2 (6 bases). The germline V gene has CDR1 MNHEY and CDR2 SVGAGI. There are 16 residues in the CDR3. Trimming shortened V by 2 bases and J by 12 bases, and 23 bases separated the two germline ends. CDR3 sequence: CASSYRAGGTSLVQFF. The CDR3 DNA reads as TGTGCCAGCAGTTACAGGGCAGGAGGGACCTCACTTGTGCAGTTCTTC.

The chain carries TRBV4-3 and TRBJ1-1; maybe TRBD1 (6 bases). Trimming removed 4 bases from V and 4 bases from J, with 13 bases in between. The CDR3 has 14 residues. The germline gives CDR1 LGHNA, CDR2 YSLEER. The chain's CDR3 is CASSPQVRGTEAFF. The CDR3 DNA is TGCGCCAGCAGCCCCCAGGTCAGGGGCACTGAAGCTTTCTTT.

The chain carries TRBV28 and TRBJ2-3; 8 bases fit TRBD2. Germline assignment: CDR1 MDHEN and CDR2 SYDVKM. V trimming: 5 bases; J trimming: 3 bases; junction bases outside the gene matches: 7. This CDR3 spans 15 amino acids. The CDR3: CASSESGSATDTQYF. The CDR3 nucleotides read TGTGCCAGCAGTGAGAGCGGGAGTGCGACAGATACGCAGTATTTT.

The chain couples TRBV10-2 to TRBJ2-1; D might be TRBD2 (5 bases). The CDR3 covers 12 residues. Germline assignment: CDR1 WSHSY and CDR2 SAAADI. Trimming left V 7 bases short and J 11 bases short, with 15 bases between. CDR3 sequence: CASTPGNTQQFF. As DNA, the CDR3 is TGCGCCAGCACCCCCGGGAACACCCAGCAGTTCTTC.

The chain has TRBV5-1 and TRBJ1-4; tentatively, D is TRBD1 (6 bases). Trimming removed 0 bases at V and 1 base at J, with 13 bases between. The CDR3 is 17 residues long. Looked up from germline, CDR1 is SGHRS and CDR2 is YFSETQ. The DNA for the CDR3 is TGCGCCAGCAGCTTGGCCAAGGGAGGGGGAACTAATGAAAAACTGTTTTTT. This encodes CASSLAKGGGTNEKLFF.

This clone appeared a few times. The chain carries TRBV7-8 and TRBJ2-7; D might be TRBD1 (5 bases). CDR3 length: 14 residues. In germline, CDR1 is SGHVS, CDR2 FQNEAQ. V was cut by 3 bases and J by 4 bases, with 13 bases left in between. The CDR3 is CASSFQGRGYEQYF. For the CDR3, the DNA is TGTGCCAGCAGCTTCCAGGGTAGAGGTTACGAGCAGTACTTC. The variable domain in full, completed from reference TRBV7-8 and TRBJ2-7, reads GAGVSQSPRYKVAKRGQDVALRCDPISGHVSLFWYQQALGQGPEFLTYFQNEAQLDKSGLPSDRFFAERPEGSVSTLKIQRTQQEDSAVYLCASSFQGRGYEQYFGPGTRLTVT.

CDR3 amino acids: CASSDSGGSNQPQHF. In DNA, the CDR3 is TGTGCCAGCAGTGACTCGGGGGGGAGCAATCAGCCCCAGCATTTT. The chain couples TRBV6-4 to TRBJ1-5, with a tentative D call TRBD1 (5 bases). The V gene lost 0 bases and the J gene lost 1 base, with 7 bases spanning the gap. The CDR3 is made up of 15 amino acids. CDR1 is MRHNA and CDR2 is SNTAGT in the germline V gene.

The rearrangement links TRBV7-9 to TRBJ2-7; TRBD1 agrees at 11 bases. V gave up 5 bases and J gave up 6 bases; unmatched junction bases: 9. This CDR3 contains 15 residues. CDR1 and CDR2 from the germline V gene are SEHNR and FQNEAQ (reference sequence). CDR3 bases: TGTGCCAGCAGCACGGACAGGGGGCACCAGGCCGAGCAGTACTTC. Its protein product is CASSTDRGHQAEQYF.

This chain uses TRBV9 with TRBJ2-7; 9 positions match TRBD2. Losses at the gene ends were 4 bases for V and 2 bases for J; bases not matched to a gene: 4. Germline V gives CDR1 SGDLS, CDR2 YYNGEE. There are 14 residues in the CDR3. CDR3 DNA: TGTGCCAGCAGCCTTAGCGGGGGAGCCTACGAGCAGTACTTC. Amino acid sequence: CASSLSGGAYEQYF.

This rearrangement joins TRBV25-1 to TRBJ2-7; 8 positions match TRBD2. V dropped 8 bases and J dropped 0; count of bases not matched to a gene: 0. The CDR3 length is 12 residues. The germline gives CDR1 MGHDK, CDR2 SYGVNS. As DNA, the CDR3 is TGTGCCAGCCGGGGGGGCTCCTACGAGCAGTACTTC. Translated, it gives CASRGGSYEQYF.

The DNA for the CDR3 is TGTGCCAGCAGCTTTGGCGCCCGGCTAGCGGTCCACACAGATACGCAGTATTTT. Protein product: CASSFGARLAVHTDTQYF. The V call is TRBV5-4, the J call TRBJ2-3, with 7 bases fitting TRBD2. The germline V gene encodes CDR1 SGHNT and CDR2 YYREEE (reference sequence). Unmatched junction bases numbered 14, after V lost 2 bases and J lost 2 bases. There are 18 residues in the CDR3.

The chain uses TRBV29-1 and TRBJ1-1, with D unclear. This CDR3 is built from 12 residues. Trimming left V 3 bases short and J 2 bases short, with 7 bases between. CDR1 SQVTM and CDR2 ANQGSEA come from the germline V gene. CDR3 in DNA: TGCAGCGTTGATCGGGGAAACACTGAAGCTTTCTTT. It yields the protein CSVDRGNTEAFF.

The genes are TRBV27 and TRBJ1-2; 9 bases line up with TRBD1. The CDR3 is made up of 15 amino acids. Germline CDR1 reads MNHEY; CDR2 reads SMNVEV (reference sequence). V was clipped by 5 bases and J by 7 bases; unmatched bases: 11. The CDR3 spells CASSRADRGVRGYTF. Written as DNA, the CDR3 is TGTGCCAGCAGTCGAGCGGACAGGGGTGTGCGTGGCTACACCTTC.

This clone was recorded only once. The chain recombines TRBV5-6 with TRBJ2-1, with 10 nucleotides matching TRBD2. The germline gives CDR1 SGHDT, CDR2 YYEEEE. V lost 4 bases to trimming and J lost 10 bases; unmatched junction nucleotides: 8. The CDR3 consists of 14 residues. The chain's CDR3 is CASSPALAGGEQFF. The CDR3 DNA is TGTGCCAGCAGCCCCGCCTTAGCGGGAGGCGAGCAGTTCTTC. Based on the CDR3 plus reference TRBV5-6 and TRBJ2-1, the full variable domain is DAGVTQSPTHLIKTRGQQVTLRCSPKSGHDTVSWYQQALGQGPQFIFQYYEEEERQRGNFPDRFSGHQFPNYSSELNVNALLLGDSALYLCASSPALAGGEQFFGPGTRLTVL.

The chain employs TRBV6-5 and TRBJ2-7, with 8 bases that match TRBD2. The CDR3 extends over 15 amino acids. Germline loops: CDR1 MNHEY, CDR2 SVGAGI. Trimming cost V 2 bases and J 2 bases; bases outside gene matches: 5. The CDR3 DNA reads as TGTGCCAGCAGTTACCTCACTAGCGGTCCCTACGAGCAGTACTTC. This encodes CASSYLTSGPYEQYF.